Each of the 25 T cell receptor beta chains below was sequenced from the same sample in a study of T-cell memory formation after mild COVID-19. TCRdb used MiXCR to reprocess the 5' RACE reads, holding one entry per CDR3 protein. The table lists over 70,000 distinct CDR3 sequences, approximately 15% of them singletons. The specimen was PBMCs or a T cell subset sorted from them (not recorded which). The receptor source for this set is a man younger than 35 who had mild COVID-19 (a few samples of this study predate the infection). Cell type and time point are not known.

The chain joins TRBV21-1 to TRBJ2-2; TRBD2, the table's D call, was not compared with the DNA. TRBV21-1 is a listed pseudogene. There are 14 residues in the CDR3. In DNA form, the CDR3 reads TGTGCCAGCAGCATAGAGGAAGACTACGGGGAGCTGTTTTTT. It codes for CASSIEEDYGELFF.

The genes are TRBV7-9 and TRBJ2-7; 8 bases map to TRBD2. Germline V gene data show CDR1 as SEHNR and CDR2 as FQNEAQ (reference sequence). Unmatched junction bases numbered 9, after V lost 4 bases and J lost 4 bases. The CDR3 covers 15 residues. The CDR3, as DNA: TGTGCCAGCAGCTCCGGGGGGGCCCCCGGGTACGAGCAGTACGTC. This codes for CASSSGGAPGYEQYV.

This clonotype was recorded a few times. The gene calls are TRBV6-5 and TRBJ1-6; no reliable D call. Germline loops: CDR1 MNHEY, CDR2 SVGAGI. The CDR3 has 15 amino acids. V lost 0 bases and J 9 bases, leaving 12 bases between the germline ends. CDR3 loop: CASSYSHRGGSPLHF. The CDR3 coding sequence is TGTGCCAGCAGTTACTCGCACCGGGGAGGTTCACCCCTCCACTTT.

This clonotype has only a few counts. This chain joins TRBV6-5 and TRBJ1-1; D gene ambiguous. The CDR3 has 16 amino acids. The V gene lost 0 bases and the J gene lost 6 bases, with 17 bases spanning the gap. Germline CDR1 MNHEY, CDR2 SVGAGI. CDR3 protein: CASSYSRPVGLAEAFF. In DNA form, the CDR3 reads TGTGCCAGCAGTTACTCGAGGCCCGTAGGGCTGGCTGAAGCTTTCTTT.

This clonotype was found many times. The rearrangement uses TRBV18 and TRBJ2-2, with TRBD1 as a possible D gene (6 bases). Between the trimmed V and J ends, which lost 1 base and 5 bases, there was a span of 14 bases. From germline, CDR1 is KGHSH and CDR2 LQKENI. This CDR3 is 16 amino acids long. CDR3 region: CASSPQGVVQTGELFF. Written as DNA, the CDR3 is TGTGCCAGCTCACCACAGGGGGTTGTCCAAACCGGGGAGCTGTTTTTT.

The chain couples TRBV29-1 to TRBJ2-1; 7 bases align to TRBD2. This CDR3 region has 13 residues. The germline gives CDR1 SQVTM, CDR2 ANQGSEA. With V trimmed by 7 bases and J by 10 bases, 13 bases remained unmatched. The CDR3 sequence: CSAATAAGGEQFF. The DNA for the CDR3 is TGCAGCGCCGCGACCGCAGCCGGGGGGGAGCAGTTCTTC.

This clonotype was observed at least ten times. This CDR3 is CSAKDGNSNQPQHF. The CDR3 DNA sequence: TGCAGTGCAAAGGACGGGAATAGCAATCAGCCCCAGCATTTT. The J gene is TRBJ1-5, the V gene TRBV20-1; no definite D call. The CDR3 has 14 residues. CDR1 and CDR2 (germline): DFQATT, SNEGSKA (reference sequence). V was trimmed by 6 bases and J by 0 bases, leaving 12 bases between them.

This clonotype was seen a few times. J is TRBJ2-1 and V is TRBV11-2; D could derive from TRBD1 or TRBD2 (5 bases each). From germline, CDR1 is SGHAT and CDR2 FQNNGV. The CDR3 totals 15 residues. Trimming took off 4 bases at V and 8 bases at J, with 18 bases between the two ends. CDR3 amino acids: CASSSPGTVAHEQFF. CDR3 nucleotides: TGTGCCAGCAGCTCCCCCGGGACGGTGGCCCATGAGCAGTTCTTC. Based on the CDR3 plus reference TRBV11-2 and TRBJ2-1, the full variable domain is EAGVAQSPRYKIIEKRQSVAFWCNPISGHATLYWYQQILGQGPKLLIQFQNNGVVDDSQLPKDRFSAERLKGVDSTLKIQPAKLEDSAVYLCASSSPGTVAHEQFFGPGTRLTVL.

This chain joins TRBV5-8 and TRBJ1-2; D is undetermined. The V gene's germline CDR1 is SGHTS and CDR2 YDEGEE. Trimming took 4 bases from V and 5 from J, leaving 9 bases between them. The CDR3 is 12 amino acids. The CDR3 loop reads CASSREGYGYTF. CDR3 nucleotide sequence: TGTGCCAGCAGCCGGGAGGGTTATGGCTACACCTTC.

This clonotype was seen only a few times. The J gene is TRBJ1-1, the V gene TRBV5-1; 9 bases fit TRBD1. Germline V gene sequence: CDR1 SGHRS, CDR2 YFSETQ. This CDR3 comprises 16 residues. With 2 bases clipped from V and 4 bases from J, the junction kept 9 bases outside the gene matches. CDR3 sequence (DNA): TGCGCCAGCAGCTTTAACCCCGGGACAGGGTCCACTGAAGCTTTCTTT. Translation: CASSFNPGTGSTEAFF.

This clonotype was seen at least ten times. The chain uses TRBV20-1 and TRBJ2-1, with D possibly TRBD1 on 6 matching bases. Trimming stripped 6 bases from V and 4 bases from J, with 7 bases between. In germline, CDR1 is DFQATT, CDR2 SNEGSKA (reference sequence). The CDR3 extends over 11 amino acids. The CDR3 DNA follows: TGCAGTGCCGGACAGTACAATGAGCAGTTCTTC. Its translation is CSAGQYNEQFF.

This clonotype occurred a few times. The chain combines TRBV7-7 with TRBJ2-7; 9 bases map to TRBD1. Looked up from germline, CDR1 is SSHAT and CDR2 is FNYEAQ (reference sequence). This CDR3 region has 12 residues. Trimming removed 11 bases from V and 5 bases from J; junction bases left unmatched: 7. CDR3 sequence: CAVQGARNEQYF. CDR3 coding DNA: TGTGCCGTACAGGGGGCTCGTAACGAGCAGTACTTC.

This chain joins TRBV14 and TRBJ2-7; D is unresolved. Trimming shortened V by 0 bases and J by 0 bases, and 6 bases separated the two germline ends. The CDR3 spans 14 residues. CDR1 and CDR2 from the germline V gene are SGHDN and FVKESK. The CDR3 region is CASSQDPNSYEQYF. The DNA of the CDR3 is TGTGCCAGCAGCCAAGATCCCAACTCCTACGAGCAGTACTTC.

This clonotype was seen a few times. The chain uses TRBV28 and TRBJ2-3; a weak D match, TRBD1 (5 bases). The CDR3 contains 14 residues. Germline CDR1 reads MDHEN; CDR2 reads SYDVKM. Trimming pared 2 bases from V and 2 bases from J, leaving 8 bases between. CDR3 nucleotides: TGTGCCAGCAGTTTACAGGGCGACACAGATACGCAGTATTTT. It specifies CASSLQGDTDTQYF.

The chain has TRBV12-3 or TRBV12-4 and TRBJ2-1; D unresolved. This CDR3 is built from 12 residues. V lost 0 bases, J lost 8 bases, and 5 bases lay in between. CDR3 nucleotide sequence: TGTGCCAGCAGTTTAGCTCCGGATGAGCAGTTCTTC. Its translation: CASSLAPDEQFF.

This clonotype was observed a handful of times. The rearrangement joins TRBV7-6 to TRBJ1-2, with 7 positions matching TRBD1. Germline CDR1 reads SGHVS; CDR2 reads FNYEAQ. The CDR3 covers 15 residues. V shed 4 bases, J shed 4 bases, and the junction held 9 bases outside the gene matches. The CDR3 reads CASSSEAGQAYGYTF. Here the CDR3 DNA reads TGTGCCAGCAGCTCCGAAGCCGGACAGGCCTATGGCTACACCTTC.

This clonotype turned up a few times. The chain links TRBV10-2 to TRBJ2-2; no clear D. The CDR3 loop spans 15 amino acids. CDR1 is WSHSY, CDR2 SAAADI, per germline. V dropped 4 bases and J dropped 0 bases, with 9 bases sitting between them. CDR3 in DNA: TGCGCCAGCAGTGTTCTCTCTACGAACACCGGGGAGCTGTTTTTT. It encodes CASSVLSTNTGELFF.

The chain recombines TRBV19 with TRBJ1-5; no definite D call. Trimming shortened V by 6 bases and J by 6 bases, and 12 bases separated the two germline ends. This CDR3 comprises 13 residues. The germline V gene encodes CDR1 LNHDA and CDR2 SQIVND (reference sequence). CDR3 DNA: TGTGCCAGTAGCCCCCTTTCGGCTCAGCCCCAGCATTTT. Translated: CASSPLSAQPQHF.

The rearrangement joins TRBV6-6 to TRBJ2-7; maybe TRBD2 (5 bases). CDR3 length: 14 residues. V dropped 0 bases and J dropped 2 bases, with 8 bases sitting between them. Germline V gene sequence: CDR1 MNHNY, CDR2 SVGAGI (reference sequence). CDR3 coding DNA: TGTGCCAGCAGTTACTCCGGACTGACCTACGAGCAGTACGTC. As protein: CASSYSGLTYEQYV.

There are a few counts of this clonotype. The chain carries TRBV6-2 or TRBV6-3 and TRBJ2-5; the D is unclear. The CDR3 covers 14 residues. The V gene lost 6 bases and the J gene lost 0 bases, with 11 bases spanning the gap. Germline V lookup: CDR1 MNHEY, CDR2 SVGEGT. Written as DNA, the CDR3 is TGTGCCAGCAGCCAAAAAAAGTACCAAGAGACCCAGTACTTC. Protein product: CASSQKKYQETQYF.

The chain employs TRBV5-1 and TRBJ2-3; 7 bases agree with TRBD1. The CDR3 totals 16 residues. The germline V gene encodes CDR1 SGHRS and CDR2 YFSETQ. J was trimmed by 2 bases and V by 4 bases; bases with no gene match: 10. The CDR3 DNA is TGCGCCAGCAGCCCGGGCTGGGACAGCAACACAGATACGCAGTATTTT. Translating gives CASSPGWDSNTDTQYF.

Many counts were recorded for this clonotype. The V call is TRBV4-1, the J call TRBJ2-5, with TRBD2 matching over 12 bases. Germline values: CDR1 MGHRA, CDR2 YSYEKL. CDR3 length: 15 residues. Trimming at V came to 7 bases and at J to 4 bases, leaving 7 bases not matched to a gene. Written as DNA, the CDR3 is TGCGCCAGCAATCCTAGCGGGGGGGCCTTAGAGACCCAGTACTTC. Translation gives CASNPSGGALETQYF.

The chain combines TRBV15 with TRBJ1-2, with 7 bases aligning to TRBD1. CDR3 length equals 14 residues. V was clipped by 4 bases and J by 4 bases; unmatched bases: 6. Looked up from germline, CDR1 is LNHNV and CDR2 is YYDKDF (reference sequence). Here the CDR3 reads CATSTDGTAYGYTF. The CDR3, as DNA: TGTGCCACCAGCACTGACGGGACAGCCTATGGCTACACCTTC.

The chain combines TRBV4-3 with TRBJ2-3; 13 nucleotides line up with TRBD2. CDR3 length: 21 residues. The ends lost 0 bases at V and 3 bases at J; junction bases unmatched: 15. Germline values: CDR1 LGHNA, CDR2 YSLEER. The CDR3 region is CASSQDAGWTSGGVGTDTQYF. The CDR3 DNA sequence: TGCGCCAGCAGCCAAGATGCGGGGTGGACTAGCGGGGGAGTCGGGACAGATACGCAGTATTTT.

The sample holds a few counts of this clonotype. J is TRBJ2-1 and V is TRBV29-1; D gene unclear. The CDR3 is 12 amino acids. Trimming shortened V by 2 bases and J by 6 bases, and 8 bases separated the two germline ends. Germline V gene lookup returns CDR1 SQVTM and CDR2 ANQGSEA. The CDR3 protein is CSVEPLGNEQFF. CDR3 nucleotides: TGCAGCGTTGAACCCCTAGGCAATGAGCAGTTCTTC.